Below are 17 T cell receptor beta chains sequenced from a single sample in a study of T cells expressing NK-cell markers. TCRdb processed the 5' RACE reads again and assigns one entry to each CDR3 protein, with no DNA. There are 350,000 to 400,000 distinct CDR3 sequences in the sample, with around 10% held by the top ten. Sequenced: blood T cells: a sorted CD56 or NKG2C T cell subset, CD4+ or CD8+ T cells, or bulk PBMC T cells (not recorded which). These receptors were obtained from a woman between 50 and 59 years old in good health.

The chain uses TRBV19 and TRBJ1-2. From germline, CDR1 is LNHDA and CDR2 SQIVND (reference sequence). There are 18 residues in the CDR3. Here the CDR3 reads CASSKGLGPERFNYGYTF.

This chain joins TRBV10-3 and TRBJ2-1; TCRdb lists TRBD1, though no DNA is available to test this call. This CDR3 contains 14 residues. The germline CDR1 and CDR2 sequences are ENHRY and SYGVKD. This CDR3 is CAIKGQGTHNEQFF.

CDR3 loop: CASSLAASGEQFF. The chain recombines TRBV11-3 with TRBJ2-1; the D call of TRBD2 rests on TCRdb alone, since no DNA is present to check it. Germline CDR1 and CDR2: SGHNT and YENEEA. The CDR3 spans 13 residues.

This chain joins TRBV7-9 and TRBJ2-1; TCRdb indicates TRBD2, and absent DNA this call remains unverified. The CDR3 covers 16 residues. Germline CDR1 and CDR2: SEHNR and FQNEAQ (reference sequence). The CDR3 loop reads CASSLFSGRVGNEQFF.

This rearrangement joins TRBV6-2 or TRBV6-3 to TRBJ1-5; without DNA, the TCRdb call of TRBD1 cannot be checked. Germline assignment: CDR1 MNHEY and CDR2 SVGEGT. This CDR3 is built from 16 residues. The chain's CDR3 is CASRSRQGKVNQPQHF.

This sequence joins TRBV6-6 and TRBJ2-4. This CDR3 is built from 12 residues. Germline V gives CDR1 MNHNY, CDR2 SVGAGI (reference sequence). The CDR3 here is CASYGAKNIQYF.

V gene TRBV2 combines with J gene TRBJ2-1; absent DNA, TCRdb's TRBD1 call cannot be checked. Per germline, CDR1 SNHLY and CDR2 FYNNEI. The CDR3 length is 12 residues. The CDR3 region is CASSEIRGGQFF.

The rearrangement joins TRBV29-1 to TRBJ2-2; without DNA, the TCRdb call of TRBD1 cannot be checked. The CDR3 length is 16 residues. The V gene's germline CDR1 is SQVTM and CDR2 ANQGSEA. The CDR3 reads CSVESRGGRRTGELFF.

V and J are TRBV5-1 and TRBJ2-2; lacking DNA, the TRBD2 call made by TCRdb goes unchecked. Looked up from germline, CDR1 is SGHRS and CDR2 is YFSETQ. The length of the CDR3 is 18 residues. This CDR3 reads CASSLGFFEAPNTGELFF.

The chain carries TRBV12-3 or TRBV12-4 and TRBJ2-1; TCRdb selects TRBD2, and the lack of DNA leaves this call unchecked. This CDR3 contains 15 residues. CDR3 in amino acids: CASSLGGSIFNEQFF.

CDR3 loop: CAIGNRSYGELFF. This chain joins TRBV10-3 and TRBJ2-2; as DNA is missing, the TRBD1 call by TCRdb cannot be tested. Germline V gene sequence: CDR1 ENHRY, CDR2 SYGVKD. This CDR3 comprises 13 residues.

The chain uses TRBV27 and TRBJ2-2; TCRdb gives TRBD2 as the D gene, but with no DNA this cannot be confirmed. There are 17 residues in the CDR3. CDR1 is MNHEY, CDR2 SMNVEV, per germline (reference sequence). The CDR3 sequence: CASSFRGPAGGPGELFF.

The J gene is TRBJ2-3, the V gene TRBV20-1. The CDR3 has 16 residues. The V gene's germline CDR1 is DFQATT and CDR2 SNEGSKA (reference sequence). The chain's CDR3 is CSATNHGGTSTDTQYF.

The chain combines TRBV18 with TRBJ1-1; the D call of TRBD1 rests on TCRdb alone, since no DNA is present to check it. The CDR3 is made up of 14 amino acids. CDR1 is KGHSH, CDR2 LQKENI, per germline. CDR3 sequence: CASSRQGADTEAFF. Variable domain in full (rest from reference TRBV18 and TRBJ1-1): NAGVMQNPRHLVRRRGQEARLRCSPMKGHSHVYWYRQLPEEGLKFMVYLQKENIIDESGMPKERFSAEFPKEGPSILRIQQVVRGDSAAYFCASSRQGADTEAFFGQGTRLTVV.

V gene TRBV20-1 combines with J gene TRBJ2-5; TCRdb names TRBD2, which stays unverified in the absence of DNA. Germline lookup yields CDR1 DFQATT and CDR2 SNEGSKA (reference sequence). This CDR3 has 15 residues. The CDR3 sequence is CSASRLVEYTETQYF.

This sequence joins TRBV29-1 and TRBJ2-1. This CDR3 spans 11 amino acids. Looked up from germline, CDR1 is SQVTM and CDR2 is ANQGSEA. Here the CDR3 reads CSVEDSVVRFF.

The J gene is TRBJ2-1, the V gene TRBV20-1; absent DNA, TCRdb's TRBD1 call cannot be checked. This CDR3 is built from 16 residues. Per germline, CDR1 DFQATT and CDR2 SNEGSKA (reference sequence). The CDR3 is CSARDEGTWGPNEQFF.